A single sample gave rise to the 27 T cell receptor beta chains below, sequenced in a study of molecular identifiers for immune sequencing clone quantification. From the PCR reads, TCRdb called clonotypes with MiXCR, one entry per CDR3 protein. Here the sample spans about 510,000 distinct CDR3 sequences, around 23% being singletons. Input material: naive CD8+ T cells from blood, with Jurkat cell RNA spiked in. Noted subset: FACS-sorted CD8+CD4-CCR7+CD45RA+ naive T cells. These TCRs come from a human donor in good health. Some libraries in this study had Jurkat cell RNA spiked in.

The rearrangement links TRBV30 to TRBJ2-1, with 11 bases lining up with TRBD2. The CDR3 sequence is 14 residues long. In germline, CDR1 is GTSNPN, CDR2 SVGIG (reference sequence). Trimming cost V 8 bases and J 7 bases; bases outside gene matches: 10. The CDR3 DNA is TGTGCCGGGGGCCTAGCGGGAGGCGGGAATGAGCAGTTCTTC. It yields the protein CAGGLAGGGNEQFF. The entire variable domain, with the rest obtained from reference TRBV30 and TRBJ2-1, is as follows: SQTIHQWPATLVQPVGSPLSLECTVEGTSNPNLYWYRQAAGRGLQLLFYSVGIGQISSEVPQNLSASRPQDRQFILSSKKLLLSDSGFYLCAGGLAGGGNEQFFGPGTRLTVL.

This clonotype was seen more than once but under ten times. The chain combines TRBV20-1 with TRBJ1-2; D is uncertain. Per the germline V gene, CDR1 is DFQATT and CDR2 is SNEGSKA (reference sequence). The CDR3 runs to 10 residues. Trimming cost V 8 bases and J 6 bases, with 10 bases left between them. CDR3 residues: CSSYFNGYTF. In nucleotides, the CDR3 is TGCAGTTCATACTTTAATGGCTACACCTTC.

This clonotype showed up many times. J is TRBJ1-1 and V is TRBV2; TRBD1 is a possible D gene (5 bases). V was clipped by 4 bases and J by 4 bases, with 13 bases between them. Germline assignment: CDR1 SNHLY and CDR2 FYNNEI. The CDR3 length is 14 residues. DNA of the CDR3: TGTGCCAGCAGTGTGGGGACTTTGGGCACTGAAGCTTTCTTT. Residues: CASSVGTLGTEAFF.

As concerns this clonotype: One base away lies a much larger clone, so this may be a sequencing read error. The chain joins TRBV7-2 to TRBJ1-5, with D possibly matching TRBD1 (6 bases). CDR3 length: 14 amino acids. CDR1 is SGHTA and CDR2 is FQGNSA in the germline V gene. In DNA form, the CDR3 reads TGTGCTATAGGGACACCGTATAGCAATCCGCCCCAGCATTTT. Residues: CAIGTPYSNPPQHF.

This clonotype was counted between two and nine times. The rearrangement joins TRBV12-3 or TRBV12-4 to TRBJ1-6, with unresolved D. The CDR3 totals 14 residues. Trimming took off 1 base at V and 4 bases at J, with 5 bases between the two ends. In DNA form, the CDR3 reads TGTGCCAGCAGTTTAGAAGGGTATAATTCACCCCTCCACTTT. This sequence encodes CASSLEGYNSPLHF.

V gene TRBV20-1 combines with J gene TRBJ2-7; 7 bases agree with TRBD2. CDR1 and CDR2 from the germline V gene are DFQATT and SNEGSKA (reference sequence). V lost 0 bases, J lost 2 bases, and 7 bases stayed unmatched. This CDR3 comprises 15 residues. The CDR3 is CSARDLGEGPYEQYF. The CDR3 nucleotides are TGCAGTGCTAGAGATCTGGGGGAGGGGCCCTACGAGCAGTACTTC.

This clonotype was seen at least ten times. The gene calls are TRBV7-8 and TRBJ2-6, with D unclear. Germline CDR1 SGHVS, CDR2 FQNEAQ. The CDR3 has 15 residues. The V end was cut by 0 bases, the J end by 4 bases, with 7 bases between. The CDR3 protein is CASSLAGFGANVLTF. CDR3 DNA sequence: TGTGCCAGCAGCTTAGCAGGGTTCGGGGCCAACGTCCTGACTTTC. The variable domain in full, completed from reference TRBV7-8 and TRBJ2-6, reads GAGVSQSPRYKVAKRGQDVALRCDPISGHVSLFWYQQALGQGPEFLTYFQNEAQLDKSGLPSDRFFAERPEGSVSTLKIQRTQQEDSAVYLCASSLAGFGANVLTFGAGSRLTVL.

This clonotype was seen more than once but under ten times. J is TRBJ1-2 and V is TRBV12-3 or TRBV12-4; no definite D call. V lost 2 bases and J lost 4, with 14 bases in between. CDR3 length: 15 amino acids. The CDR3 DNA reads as TGTGCCAGCAGTTTATCACGGGCTGATTTCTATGGCTACACCTTC. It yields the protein CASSLSRADFYGYTF.

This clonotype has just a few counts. The CDR3 nucleotides are TGTGCCAGCAGTCCATTCCGGACAGGGAACCACGAGCAGTACTTC. Its translation is CASSPFRTGNHEQYF. V usage is TRBV28 and J usage is TRBJ2-7; 8 bases are a match to TRBD1. This CDR3 has 15 residues. The germline gives CDR1 MDHEN, CDR2 SYDVKM. V lost 5 bases, J lost 5 bases, and 11 bases stayed unmatched.

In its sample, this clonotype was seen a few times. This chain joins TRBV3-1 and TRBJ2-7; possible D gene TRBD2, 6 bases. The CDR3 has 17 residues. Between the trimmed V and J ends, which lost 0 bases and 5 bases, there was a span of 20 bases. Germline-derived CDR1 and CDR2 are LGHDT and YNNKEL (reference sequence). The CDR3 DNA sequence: TGTGCCAGCAGCCAAGACTCGGAGGGTGGGCTGTCTAACGAGCAGTACTTC. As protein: CASSQDSEGGLSNEQYF.

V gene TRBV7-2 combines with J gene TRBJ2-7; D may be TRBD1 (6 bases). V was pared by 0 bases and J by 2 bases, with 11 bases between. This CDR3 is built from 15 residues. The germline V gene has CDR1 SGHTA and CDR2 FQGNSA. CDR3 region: CASSLALGAPYEQYF. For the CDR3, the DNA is TGTGCCAGCAGCTTAGCGTTGGGGGCCCCCTACGAGCAGTACTTC.

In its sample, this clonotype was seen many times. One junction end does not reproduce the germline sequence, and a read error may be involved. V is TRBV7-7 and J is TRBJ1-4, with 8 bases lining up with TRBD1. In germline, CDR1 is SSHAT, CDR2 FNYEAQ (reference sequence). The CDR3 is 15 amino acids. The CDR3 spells CASSPGTGVLEKLFF. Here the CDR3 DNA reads TGTGCTAGCAGCCCCGGGACAGGCGTGCTTGAAAAACTGTTTTTT.

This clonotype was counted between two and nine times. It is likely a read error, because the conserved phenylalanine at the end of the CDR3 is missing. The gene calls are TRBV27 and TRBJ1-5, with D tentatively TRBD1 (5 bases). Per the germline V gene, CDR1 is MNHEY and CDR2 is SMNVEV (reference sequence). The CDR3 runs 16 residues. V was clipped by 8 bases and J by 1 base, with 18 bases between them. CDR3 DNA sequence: TGTGCCAGCTCAGGGAGTCGCGCGGGGAGCAATCAGCCCCAGCATTGT. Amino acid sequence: CASSGSRAGSNQPQHC.

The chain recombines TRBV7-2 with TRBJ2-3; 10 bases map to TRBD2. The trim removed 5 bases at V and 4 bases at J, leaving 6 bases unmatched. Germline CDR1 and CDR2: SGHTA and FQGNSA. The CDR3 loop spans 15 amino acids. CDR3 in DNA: TGTGCCAGCAGCGTCAAAGCGGGGGGGGCAGATACGCAGTATTTT. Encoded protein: CASSVKAGGADTQYF.

DNA for the CDR3: TGTGCCAGCAGAACGTTAGGAGGCGGATCCTACGAGCAGTACTTC. As protein: CASRTLGGGSYEQYF. V usage is TRBV27 and J usage is TRBJ2-7, with D possibly matching TRBD2 (5 bases). Germline CDR1 reads MNHEY; CDR2 reads SMNVEV (reference sequence). The CDR3 consists of 15 residues. V lost 6 bases and J lost 1, with 16 bases in between.

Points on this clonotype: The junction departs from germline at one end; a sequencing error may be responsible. The CDR3 protein is CASSPPAIQGTQYF. The CDR3 DNA follows: TGTGCCAGCAGCCCCCCGGCCATACAAGGGACCCAGTACTTC. V is TRBV7-8 and J is TRBJ2-5; D unclear. Germline CDR1 reads SGHVS; CDR2 reads FQNEAQ. This CDR3 is 14 amino acids long.

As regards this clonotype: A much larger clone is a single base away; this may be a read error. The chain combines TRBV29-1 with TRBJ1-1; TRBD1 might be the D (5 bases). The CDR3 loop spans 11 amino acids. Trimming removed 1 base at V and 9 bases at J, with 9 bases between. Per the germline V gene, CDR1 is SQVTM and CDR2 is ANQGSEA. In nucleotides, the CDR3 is TGCAGCGTTGAAGTCGTGGGGCAAGCTTTCTTT. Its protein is CSVEVVGQAFF.

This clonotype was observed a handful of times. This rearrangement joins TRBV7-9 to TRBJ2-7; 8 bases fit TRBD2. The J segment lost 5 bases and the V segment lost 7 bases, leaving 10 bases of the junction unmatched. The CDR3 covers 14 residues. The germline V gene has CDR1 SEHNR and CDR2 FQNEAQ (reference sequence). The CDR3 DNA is TGTGCCAGCACCGGGGGGGCGGGAGGCCACGAGCAGTACTTC. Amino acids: CASTGGAGGHEQYF.

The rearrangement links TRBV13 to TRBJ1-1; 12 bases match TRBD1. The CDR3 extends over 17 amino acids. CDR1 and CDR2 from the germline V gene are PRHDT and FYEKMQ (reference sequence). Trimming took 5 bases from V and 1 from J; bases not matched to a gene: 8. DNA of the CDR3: TGTGCCAGCAGCCCTTCCGGGACAGGGGGCTGGAACACTGAAGCTTTCTTT. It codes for CASSPSGTGGWNTEAFF.

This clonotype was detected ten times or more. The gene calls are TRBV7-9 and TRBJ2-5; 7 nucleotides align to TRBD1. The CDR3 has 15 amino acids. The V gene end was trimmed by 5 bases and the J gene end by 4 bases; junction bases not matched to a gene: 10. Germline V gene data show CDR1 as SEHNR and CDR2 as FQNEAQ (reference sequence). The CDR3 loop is CASSTRQTGRETQYF. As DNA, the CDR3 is TGTGCCAGCAGCACCCGACAGACAGGGCGAGAGACCCAGTACTTC.

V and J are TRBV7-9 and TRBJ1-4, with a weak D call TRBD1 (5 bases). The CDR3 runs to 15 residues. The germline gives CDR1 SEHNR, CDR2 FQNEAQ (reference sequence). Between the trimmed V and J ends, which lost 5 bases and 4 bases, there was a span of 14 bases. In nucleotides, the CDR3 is TGTGCCAGCAGCCACCGGGACTCGGGTAATGAAAAACTGTTTTTT. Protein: CASSHRDSGNEKLFF.

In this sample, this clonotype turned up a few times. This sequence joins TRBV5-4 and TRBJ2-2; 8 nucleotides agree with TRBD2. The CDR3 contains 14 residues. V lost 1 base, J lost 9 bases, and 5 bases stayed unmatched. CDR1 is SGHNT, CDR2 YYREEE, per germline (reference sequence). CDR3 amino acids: CASSLNGRARELFF. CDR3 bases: TGTGCCAGCAGCTTGAACGGGAGGGCCCGGGAGCTGTTTTTT.

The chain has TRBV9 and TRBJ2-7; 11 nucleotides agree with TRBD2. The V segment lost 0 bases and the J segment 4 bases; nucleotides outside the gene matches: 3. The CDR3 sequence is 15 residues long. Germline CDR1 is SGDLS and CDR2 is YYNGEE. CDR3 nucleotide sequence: TGTGCCAGCAGCGTAGGCTCTAGCGGGAGGTACGAGCAGTACTTC. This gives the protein CASSVGSSGRYEQYF.

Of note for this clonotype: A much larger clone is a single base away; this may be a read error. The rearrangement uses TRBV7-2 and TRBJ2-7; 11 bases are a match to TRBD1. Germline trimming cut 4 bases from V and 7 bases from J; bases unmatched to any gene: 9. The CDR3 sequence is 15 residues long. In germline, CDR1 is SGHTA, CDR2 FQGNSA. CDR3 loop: CASSSIGQGAGEQYF. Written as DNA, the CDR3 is TGTGCCAGCAGCTCAATTGGACAGGGGGCAGGAGAGCAGTACTTC.

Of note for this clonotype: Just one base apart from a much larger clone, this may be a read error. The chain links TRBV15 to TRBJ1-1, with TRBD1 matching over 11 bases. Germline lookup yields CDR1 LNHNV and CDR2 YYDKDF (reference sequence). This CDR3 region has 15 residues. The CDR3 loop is CAASTTGQGANEAFF. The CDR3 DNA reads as TGTGCCGCCAGCACCACCGGACAGGGGGCTAATGAAGCTTTCTTT.

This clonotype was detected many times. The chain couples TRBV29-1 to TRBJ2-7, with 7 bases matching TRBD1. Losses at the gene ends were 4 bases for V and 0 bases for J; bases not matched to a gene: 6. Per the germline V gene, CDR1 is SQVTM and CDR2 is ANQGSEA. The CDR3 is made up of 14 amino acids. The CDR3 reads CSVGETGSSYEQYF. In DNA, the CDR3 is TGCAGCGTTGGGGAGACAGGGAGCTCCTACGAGCAGTACTTC.

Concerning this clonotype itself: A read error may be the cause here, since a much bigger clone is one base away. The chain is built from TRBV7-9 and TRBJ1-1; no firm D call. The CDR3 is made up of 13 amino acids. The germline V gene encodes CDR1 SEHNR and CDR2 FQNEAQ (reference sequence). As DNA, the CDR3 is TGTGCCAGCAGCTTAAGAGTTGACACTAAAGCTTTCTTT. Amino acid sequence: CASSLRVDTKAFF.